The 8 T cell receptor beta chains presented below share a single source sample, sequenced in a study of T cells in women clearing cervical HPV infection (dated by TCRdb to 2017 to 2018). The library was obtained by the immunoSEQ multiplex PCR assay. The table comes from immuneACCESS by way of TCRdb, which keeps in-frame sequences with V and J called. Part of the clones is missing from these tables; in studies checked, under half for an unresolved V gene and the rest for unknown reasons. The sample table holds tens of thousands of clones. Around 8.4% of the sample comes from the top ten. The specimen sequenced was blood buffy coat. The source of these receptors is a woman aged 18 to 75 with a cervical HPV16 infection that either progressed to CIN3+ or cleared (not recorded which).

Comments on this clone: Coverage ceases 3 residues before the CDR3 finishes, and the germline J gene fills in the end. The chain couples TRBV19 to TRBJ1-5; tentative D call: TRBD1 (5 bases). Trimming removed 9 bases from V and 3 bases from J, with 12 bases in between. Germline V gene sequence: CDR1 LNHDA, CDR2 SQIVND (reference sequence). The CDR3 consists of 13 residues. The sequenced CDR3 bases are TGTGCCAGCAACCGGGGGATCAATCAGCCC. Translated, it gives CASNRGINQP. The whole CDR3 sequence reads CASNRGINQPQHF.

With respect to this clone: The read terminates 3 residues before the CDR3 end, so the remaining end is supplied by the germline J gene. This sequence joins TRBV5-1 and TRBJ2-1; TRBD2 matches at 11 bases. J was trimmed by 0 bases and V by 5 bases; bases with no gene match: 4. CDR1 and CDR2 from the germline V gene are SGHRS and YFSETQ. CDR3 length: 16 residues. The part of the CDR3 DNA that was read is TGCGCCAGCAGTTTAGCGGGGGGGAGCTCCTACAATGAG. Protein sequence: CASSLAGGSSYNE. The CDR3 in its entirety is CASSLAGGSSYNEQFF.

For this clone: The read falls 3 residues short of the CDR3 end, and the missing part is taken from the germline J gene. This chain links TRBV13 with TRBJ2-5; 8 bases are a match to TRBD2. CDR1 is PRHDT and CDR2 is FYEKMQ in the germline V gene (reference sequence). The CDR3 is 14 residues long. V was clipped by 5 bases and J by 4 bases; unmatched bases: 6. CDR3 sequence reads: CASSTPAGGETQYF. CDR3 DNA (partial): TGTGCCAGCAGCACCCCCGCGGGGGGAGAGACC.

As to this clone: The read ends 3 residues shy of where the CDR3 ends; the end is completed using the germline J gene. This chain connects TRBV6-1 to TRBJ2-4; D is undetermined. CDR3 length: 15 residues. In germline, CDR1 is MNHNS, CDR2 SASEGT. The CDR3 is CASSDPGSRNYGQYF. The CDR3 DNA, read in part, is TGTGCCAGCAGTGACCCCGGGTCGCGTAACTATGGT.

For this clone: The read ends 3 residues early relative to the CDR3; the germline J gene fills the gap. The V gene is TRBV12-3 or TRBV12-4, the J gene TRBJ2-3; 12 nucleotides match TRBD2. J was trimmed by 6 bases and V by 7 bases; bases with no gene match: 8. The CDR3 has 15 amino acids. Incomplete CDR3 DNA: TGTGCCAGCACCCGGACTAGCGGGGCTCGGGATACG. Protein: CASTRTSGARDT. The entire CDR3 protein reads CASTRTSGARDTQYF.

A note on this clone: The read is 3 residues too short to cover the CDR3 end, so that end is filled in from the germline J gene. This chain connects TRBV2 to TRBJ2-3; a weak D match, TRBD2 (6 bases). The germline gives CDR1 SNHLY, CDR2 FYNNEI. V was clipped by 6 bases and J by 1 base, with 11 bases between them. The CDR3 runs to 14 residues. The CDR3 bases that were read are TGTGCCAGCAGGACTTCGGGGGGCACAGATACG. Translated, it gives CASRTSGGTDT. The entire CDR3 protein reads CASRTSGGTDTQYF. Full variable domain (rest looked up from reference TRBV2 and TRBJ2-3): EPEVTQTPSHQVTQMGQEVILRCVPISNHLYFYWYRQILGQKVEFLVSFYNNEISEKSEIFDDQFSVERPDGSNFTLKIRSTKLEDSAMYFCASRTSGGTDTQYFGPGTRLTVL.

Details on this clone: The read comes to an end 3 residues before the CDR3 does, leaving the germline J gene to fill in the end. V usage is TRBV20-1 and J usage is TRBJ1-6, with D maybe TRBD1 (5 bases). The CDR3 sequence is 13 residues long. CDR1 and CDR2 (germline): DFQATT, SNEGSKA (reference sequence). V was pared by 3 bases and J by 7 bases, with 10 bases between. Partial CDR3 DNA: TGCAGTGCTAGGGAAGACAGAAATTCACCC. This sequence encodes CSAREDRNSP. The full CDR3 protein reads CSAREDRNSPLHF.

Turning to this clone: The read halts 3 residues ahead of the CDR3 end, with the missing end drawn from the germline J gene. The chain is built from TRBV14 and TRBJ2-1; D is uncertain. The CDR3 has 11 residues. The germline V gene encodes CDR1 SGHDN and CDR2 FVKESK. V gave up 4 bases and J gave up 6 bases, with 4 bases separating them. The covered CDR3 bases are TGTGCCAGCAGCCTCTCCAATGAG. This encodes CASSLSNE. The full CDR3 protein is CASSLSNEQFF.